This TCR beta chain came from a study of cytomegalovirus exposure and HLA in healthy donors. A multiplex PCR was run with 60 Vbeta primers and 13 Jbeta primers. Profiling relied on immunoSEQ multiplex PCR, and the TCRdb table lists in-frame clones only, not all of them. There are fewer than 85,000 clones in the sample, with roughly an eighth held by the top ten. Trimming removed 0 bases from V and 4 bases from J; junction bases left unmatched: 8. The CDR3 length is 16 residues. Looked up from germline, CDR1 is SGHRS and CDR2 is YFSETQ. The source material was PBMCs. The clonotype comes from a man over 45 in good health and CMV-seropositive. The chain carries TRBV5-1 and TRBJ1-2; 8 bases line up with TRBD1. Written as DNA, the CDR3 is TGCGCCAGCAGCTTGGCCGAGGGACAGGCTACCTATGGCTACACCTTC. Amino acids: CASSLAEGQATYGYTF.